The 24 T cell receptor beta chains below were found in one sample sequenced in a study of T cells in localized non-small cell lung cancer. Here immunoSEQ multiplex PCR was the method, and the copy in TCRdb shows in-frame clones only, minus some. The table includes some 2,000 clones, 35% to 40% detected once. Sequences were derived from lung tumor tissue, sampled before any cancer treatment. The receptors shown here come from a male donor at least 60 years old with stage II lung adenocarcinoma.

The chain employs TRBV29-1 and TRBJ2-2; tentative D call: TRBD1 (6 bases). This CDR3 has 15 residues. V was trimmed by 6 bases and J by 0 bases, leaving 14 bases between them. Germline CDR1 is SQVTM and CDR2 is ANQGSEA. The CDR3 DNA reads TGCAGCGTCGAGGACAGATCTACGAACACCGGGGAGCTGTTTTTT. This translates into CSVEDRSTNTGELFF.

The rearrangement uses TRBV28 and TRBJ1-1; D is perhaps TRBD1 (6 bases). Germline CDR1 is MDHEN and CDR2 is SYDVKM. The CDR3 has 14 residues. V was clipped by 5 bases and J by 6 bases, with 16 bases between them. CDR3: CASSGVQGVSEAFF. CDR3 DNA sequence: TGTGCCAGCAGTGGGGTACAGGGAGTATCTGAAGCTTTCTTT.

By sample fraction, this clone is medium-sized. This rearrangement joins TRBV11-3 to TRBJ1-1; maybe TRBD1 (6 bases). V was trimmed by 4 bases and J by 0 bases, leaving 9 bases between them. Germline CDR1 is SGHNT and CDR2 is YENEEA. The CDR3 has 14 amino acids. The CDR3 DNA sequence: TGTGCCAGCAGCTACGGACAGATGAACACTGAAGCTTTCTTT. Translating gives CASSYGQMNTEAFF.

V usage is TRBV6-8 and J usage is TRBJ2-2, with a weak D call TRBD2 (5 bases). V lost 6 bases and J 6 bases, leaving 11 bases between the germline ends. The length of the CDR3 is 13 residues. From germline, CDR1 is MNHGY and CDR2 SAAAGT. CDR3: CASSGTRAGELFF. In nucleotides, the CDR3 is TGTGCCAGCAGCGGCACTAGGGCCGGGGAGCTGTTTTTT.

This clone was detected a few times. The genes are TRBV2 and TRBJ2-7; TRBD2 is a possible D gene (5 bases). The CDR3 has 13 residues. The germline CDR1 and CDR2 sequences are SNHLY and FYNNEI. V shed 4 bases and J shed 3 bases, with 10 bases lying between them. The CDR3 loop is CASSVIRDYEQYF. The CDR3 DNA sequence: TGTGCCAGCAGTGTGATCCGGGACTACGAGCAGTACTTC.

By share, this clone counts as large (0.1 to 1%). The chain recombines TRBV28 with TRBJ2-6; unclear D gene. There are 15 residues in the CDR3. V shed 7 bases and J shed 1 base, with 11 bases lying between them. Germline lookup yields CDR1 MDHEN and CDR2 SYDVKM. The CDR3 nucleotides are TGTGCCAGCACTCCTCCCCTGTCTGGGGCCAACGTCCTGACTTTC. It encodes CASTPPLSGANVLTF.

This clone has just a few counts. V and J are TRBV11-3 and TRBJ2-5; 8 bases fit TRBD1. V was pared by 7 bases and J by 4 bases, with 8 bases of the junction left unmatched. The V gene's germline CDR1 is SGHNT and CDR2 YENEEA. The CDR3 is made up of 14 amino acids. The CDR3 coding sequence is TGTGCCAGCACCATAAGGGACAGGCTAGAGACCCAGTACTTC. Its translation: CASTIRDRLETQYF.

V is TRBV19 and J is TRBJ1-1, with D unresolved. The CDR3 has 13 residues. Germline V gives CDR1 LNHDA, CDR2 SQIVND (reference sequence). The V end lost 3 bases, the J end lost 0 bases, and 5 bases lay between the germline ends. DNA for the CDR3: TGTGCCAGTAGTATGTCTGTGAACACTGAAGCTTTCTTT. Residues: CASSMSVNTEAFF. Full variable domain (missing parts from reference TRBV19 and TRBJ1-1): DGGITQSPKYLFRKEGQNVTLSCEQNLNHDAMYWYRQDPGQGLRLIYYSQIVNDFQKGDIAEGYSVSREKKESFPLTVTSAQKNPTAFYLCASSMSVNTEAFFGQGTRLTVV.

V usage is TRBV2 and J usage is TRBJ2-7, with TRBD2 matching over 7 bases. Germline V gene lookup returns CDR1 SNHLY and CDR2 FYNNEI. The ends lost 1 base at V and 3 bases at J; junction bases unmatched: 18. CDR3 length equals 19 residues. As DNA, the CDR3 is TGTGCCAGCAGTGAAGGGGCCCACACCTTAGCGGGTAAGCTCTACGAGCAGTACTTC. Its protein is CASSEGAHTLAGKLYEQYF.

The chain is built from TRBV14 and TRBJ1-5; the D gene is possibly TRBD1 (6 bases). Germline CDR1 and CDR2: SGHDN and FVKESK. This CDR3 is 14 amino acids long. Deletions cut 4 bases from V and 7 bases from J, with 14 bases between. The CDR3 DNA sequence: TGTGCCAGCAGCCTTGGAGGGGGAAGACAGCCCCAGCATTTT. It is translated as CASSLGGGRQPQHF.

This clone came up once. The rearrangement links TRBV15 to TRBJ2-5; D may be TRBD1 (7 bases). The CDR3 totals 14 residues. Trimming left V 1 base short and J 5 bases short, with 11 bases between. The germline V gene encodes CDR1 LNHNV and CDR2 YYDKDF (reference sequence). Here the CDR3 reads CATSRGSGGETQYF. The CDR3 nucleotides are TGTGCCACCAGCAGAGGGTCAGGGGGGGAGACCCAGTACTTC. Together with reference TRBV15 and TRBJ2-5, the CDR3 gives the full variable domain: DAMVIQNPRYQVTQFGKPVTLSCSQTLNHNVMYWYQQKSSQAPKLLFHYYDKDFNNEADTPDNFQSRRPNTSFCFLDIRSPGLGDTAMYLCATSRGSGGETQYFGPGTRLLVL.

The table lists this clone with a few counts. The chain uses TRBV9 and TRBJ1-4, with 10 bases identical to TRBD1. V was pared by 3 bases and J by 6 bases, with 2 bases of the junction left unmatched. The CDR3 sequence is 14 residues long. Germline V gene lookup returns CDR1 SGDLS and CDR2 YYNGEE. CDR3 nucleotides: TGTGCCAGCAGCGCGACAGGGGGCTATGAAAAACTGTTTTTT. Protein product: CASSATGGYEKLFF.

This clone was seen only a few times. This chain uses TRBV30 with TRBJ1-2, with 9 bases fitting TRBD1. With 4 bases clipped from V and 6 bases from J, the junction kept 6 bases outside the gene matches. The CDR3 totals 13 residues. The germline V gene has CDR1 GTSNPN and CDR2 SVGIG (reference sequence). The CDR3 DNA reads as TGTGCCTGGACTAAGGGACAGGGAGATGGCTACACCTTC. This sequence encodes CAWTKGQGDGYTF. Based on the CDR3 plus reference TRBV30 and TRBJ1-2, the full variable domain is SQTIHQWPATLVQPVGSPLSLECTVEGTSNPNLYWYRQAAGRGLQLLFYSVGIGQISSEVPQNLSASRPQDRQFILSSKKLLLSDSGFYLCAWTKGQGDGYTFGSGTRLTVV.

The sample holds a few counts of this clone. The gene calls are TRBV29-1 and TRBJ1-2; D is uncertain. Germline assignment: CDR1 SQVTM and CDR2 ANQGSEA. This CDR3 has 12 residues. V lost 3 bases and J 8 bases, leaving 13 bases between the germline ends. The CDR3 is CSVDEGRSGYTF. For the CDR3, the DNA is TGCAGCGTTGATGAAGGACGCTCCGGCTACACCTTC. The full variable domain, completed using reference TRBV29-1 and TRBJ1-2, is SAVISQKPSRDICQRGTSLTIQCQVDSQVTMMFWYRQQPGQSLTLIATANQGSEATYESGFVIDKFPISRPNLTFSTLTVSNMSPEDSSIYLCSVDEGRSGYTFGSGTRLTVV.

The rearrangement uses TRBV30 and TRBJ2-7; 8 bases align to TRBD2. From germline, CDR1 is GTSNPN and CDR2 SVGIG (reference sequence). The J segment lost 0 bases and the V segment lost 1 base, leaving 20 bases of the junction unmatched. This CDR3 is built from 20 residues. The CDR3 sequence: CAWSGTRGGSASMSSYEQYF. Written as DNA, the CDR3 is TGTGCCTGGAGTGGAACCCGGGGGGGGTCGGCAAGCATGAGCTCCTACGAGCAGTACTTC.

The chain is built from TRBV15 and TRBJ1-3; 12 bases agree with TRBD1. Trimming at V came to 5 bases and at J to 4 bases, leaving 3 bases not matched to a gene. The CDR3 loop spans 15 amino acids. Germline CDR1 and CDR2: LNHNV and YYDKDF (reference sequence). The CDR3 region has the DNA TGTGCCACCAGCGGGGGACAGGGGGCCGGAAACACCATATATTTT. Protein product: CATSGGQGAGNTIYF.

This clone has just a few counts. The chain is built from TRBV11-3 and TRBJ2-7; 7 nucleotides align to TRBD2. The CDR3 spans 15 residues. The V segment lost 0 bases and the J segment 4 bases; nucleotides outside the gene matches: 6. The germline V gene has CDR1 SGHNT and CDR2 YENEEA. CDR3 in amino acids: CASSLERTSPYEQYF. CDR3 sequence (DNA): TGTGCCAGCAGCTTAGAGAGGACTAGTCCTTACGAGCAGTACTTC. Combining the CDR3 with reference TRBV11-3 and TRBJ2-7 gives the whole variable domain EAGVVQSPRYKIIEKKQPVAFWCNPISGHNTLYWYLQNLGQGPELLIRYENEEAVDDSQLPKDRFSAERLKGVDSTLKIQPAELGDSAVYLCASSLERTSPYEQYFGPGTRLTVT.

The chain recombines TRBV11-3 with TRBJ1-1; 8 nucleotides align to TRBD1. Germline V gene lookup returns CDR1 SGHNT and CDR2 YENEEA. The CDR3 consists of 16 residues. J gave up 5 bases and V 5 bases, and 13 bases lay outside the gene matches. The CDR3 coding sequence is TGTGCCAGCAGCATCATCGACAGGGGTTGGTGGACTGAAGCTTTCTTT. This gives the protein CASSIIDRGWWTEAFF.

This clone was detected a few times. The rearrangement uses TRBV30 and TRBJ1-6, with D unclear. Trimming left V 3 bases short and J 9 bases short, with 18 bases between. CDR1 and CDR2 from the germline V gene are GTSNPN and SVGIG (reference sequence). The CDR3 runs to 15 residues. Here the CDR3 reads CAWRGGSVRSSPLHF. The CDR3 coding sequence is TGTGCCTGGAGGGGAGGAAGCGTCAGGAGTTCACCCCTCCACTTT.

This clone rates as medium-sized (0.01 to 0.1%). V is TRBV6-8 and J is TRBJ1-2, with TRBD1 as a possible D gene (6 bases). V was clipped by 11 bases and J by 3 bases, with 16 bases between them. Germline loops: CDR1 MNHGY, CDR2 SAAAGT. The CDR3 extends over 13 amino acids. The DNA for the CDR3 is TGTGCCTCTCATGGGGGGGCGGACTATGGCTACACCTTC. Residues: CASHGGADYGYTF.

In its sample, this clone was seen once. This sequence joins TRBV18 and TRBJ2-7; either TRBD1 or TRBD2 may fit D (6 bases each). This CDR3 is built from 14 residues. Germline V gives CDR1 KGHSH, CDR2 LQKENI. The ends were cut back, 3 bases at V and 6 bases at J, with 15 bases in the middle. The CDR3 nucleotides are TGTGCCAGCTCACCGAACGCCGGGGGCGGCGAGCAGTACTTC. Translating it yields CASSPNAGGGEQYF.

Written as DNA, the CDR3 is TGTGCCAGCAGCCTCGTAGAGGGGGCTCGACAGCCCCAGCATTTT. Translating gives CASSLVEGARQPQHF. The chain carries TRBV28 and TRBJ1-5; 7 nucleotides line up with TRBD1. Germline values: CDR1 MDHEN, CDR2 SYDVKM. This CDR3 spans 15 amino acids. After removal of 6 bases from V and 7 bases from J, the junction contained 12 bases not matched to a gene.

This clone is classed as large. J is TRBJ1-1 and V is TRBV6-8, with unresolved D. Germline CDR1 reads MNHGY; CDR2 reads SAAAGT. The CDR3 sequence is 13 residues long. Trimming cost V 4 bases and J 5 bases, with 11 bases left between them. CDR3 sequence (DNA): TGTGCCAGCAGTTTGAGGGTGGATACTGAAGCTTTCTTT. Protein product: CASSLRVDTEAFF.

Only a few counts were recorded for this clone. The V and J genes are TRBV4-1 and TRBJ2-2, with D possibly being TRBD2 (6 bases). CDR1 and CDR2 from the germline V gene are MGHRA and YSYEKL. This CDR3 has 14 residues. The ends were cut back, 0 bases at V and 7 bases at J, with 9 bases in the middle. In DNA form, the CDR3 reads TGCGCCAGCAGCCAAGATCACGGGGGCGGGGAGCTGTTTTTT. Amino acids: CASSQDHGGGELFF.